Listed below are T cell receptor beta chains from one sample, sequenced in a study of beta chain features in type 1 diabetes. Only in-frame clones appear in the TCRdb table, and some are missing; sequencing was by immunoSEQ multiplex PCR. The sample contains 280,000 or so clones, approximately 16% of which appear only once. Sequencing was done on a sample of naive CD4+ T cells from blood. All receptors derive from a man in his late teens or twenties with type 1 diabetes. CDR3s include the opening cysteine and the closing phenylalanine or tryptophan. A D gene is named only where the DNA matches it firmly. Clone size is given for some rows only: seen once, a few or many times, or a class if the clone is expanded.

D gene	V gene	clone size	CDR3 length	J gene	CDR3 DNA	CDR3 protein
TRBD1	TRBV29-1	many	12	TRBJ2-7	TGCAGCGTTGGACAGGGTGGTTACGAGCAGTACTTC	CSVGQGGYEQYF
.	TRBV30	few	16	TRBJ1-2	TGTGCCTGGAGTCCCGAACAGACTCGCCGGGGCTATGGCTACACCTTC	CAWSPEQTRRGYGYTF
TRBD2	TRBV10-3	few	14	TRBJ2-3	TGTGCCATCAAACCAGCGGGGAGCACAGATACGCAGTATTTT	CAIKPAGSTDTQYF
.	TRBV5-4	.	15	TRBJ2-3	TGTGCCAGCAGCCCGAGGCAAGATGTAACAGATACGCAGTATTTT	CASSPRQDVTDTQYF
TRBD1	TRBV28	few	12	TRBJ1-2	TGTGCCAGCGGAACAGGGGCCAATGGCTACACCTTC	CASGTGANGYTF
.	TRBV15	few	16	TRBJ2-1	TGTGCCACCAGCAGAGTTTTGGAGCTAGGAGGTTTCGGGCAGTTCTTC	CATSRVLELGGFGQFF
TRBD1	TRBV10-3	.	15	TRBJ2-7	TGTGCCATCAGTGAGCAAGGGGGCCGTGGCTACGAGCAGTACTTC	CAISEQGGRGYEQYF
TRBD1	TRBV18	few	15	TRBJ1-2	TGTGCCAGCTCCCTCAGGACAGGGGGCGACTATGGCTACACCTTC	CASSLRTGGDYGYTF
.	TRBV2	few	12	TRBJ1-5	TGTGCCAGCGGTAGAGACGAGGGGCCCCAGCATTTT	CASGRDEGPQHF
.	TRBV5-1	.	13	TRBJ2-7	TGCGCCAGCAGCTTGGTTCAGGGCCACGAGCAGTACTTC	CASSLVQGHEQYF
.	TRBV5-1	few	14	TRBJ2-2	TGCGCCAGCAGCTGGGGCCCCGGGACCGGGGAGCTGTTTTTT	CASSWGPGTGELFF
.	TRBV7-2	once	14	TRBJ1-1	TGTGCCAGCAGCTTTCAGTCAGGGGCCCTTGAAGCTTTCTTT	CASSFQSGALEAFF
.	TRBV5-4	.	13	TRBJ1-2	TGTGCCAGCAGCTTCGACAGTTACTTGGGCTACACCTTC	CASSFDSYLGYTF
TRBD2	TRBV28	.	16	TRBJ2-7	TGTGCCAGCAGTACACCCGCGGGACTAGCGGCCTACGAGCAGTACTTC	CASSTPAGLAAYEQYF
TRBD1	TRBV7-8	few	16	TRBJ2-1	TGTGCCAGCAGCATCGTGGGACAGGGGCCCTACAATGAGCAGTTCTTC	CASSIVGQGPYNEQFF
TRBD2	TRBV18	few	15	TRBJ2-3	TGTGCCAGCTCACCCCTAGCGGGGGTGGGAGATACGCAGTATTTT	CASSPLAGVGDTQYF
.	TRBV5-1	few	15	TRBJ2-2	TGCGCCAGCAGCTTGGCGGGTGACAACACCGGGGAGCTGTTTTTT	CASSLAGDNTGELFF
TRBD2	TRBV5-4	few	15	TRBJ2-1	TGTGCCAGCAGCTTGGAAACGGGAGGCTACAATGAGCAGTTCTTC	CASSLETGGYNEQFF
.	TRBV4-2	.	16	TRBJ2-1	TGTGCCAGCAGCTTATCCCCGGCTAGCCGCGACAATGAGCAGTTCTTC	CASSLSPASRDNEQFF
.	TRBV27	few	14	TRBJ2-7	TGTGCCAGCAGTTTAGTGGAGGGCTCCTACGAGCAGTACTTC	CASSLVEGSYEQYF
TRBD1	TRBV5-1	.	13	TRBJ2-7	TGCGCCAGCAGCTTAAGGGGGCGGGCGGATCAGTACTTC	CASSLRGRADQYF
.	TRBV9	.	14	TRBJ2-3	TGTGCCAGCAGCGTAGTGGTCCAAGGAGGTACGCAGTATTTT	CASSVVVQGGTQYF
.	TRBV9	few	14	TRBJ2-5	TGTGCCAGCAGCCCCCTCAGCGGGCAAGAGACCCAGTACTTC	CASSPLSGQETQYF
.	TRBV5-1	few	13	TRBJ1-6	TGCGCCAGCAGCTTGGATCAGAATTCACCCCTCCACTTT	CASSLDQNSPLHF
.	TRBV6-5	.	12	TRBJ2-7	TGTGCCAGCAGTCGCGGACGGAGGGAGCAGTACTTC	CASSRGRREQYF
TRBD2	TRBV7-9	.	14	TRBJ2-4	TGTGCCAGCAGCTTCACTAGCGGGAGAGGCATTCAGTACTTC	CASSFTSGRGIQYF
.	TRBV7-2	.	13	TRBJ1-3	TGTGCCAGCAGCGCGAGTACTGGAAACACCATATATTTT	CASSASTGNTIYF
TRBD2	TRBV5-1	.	15	TRBJ2-3	TGCGCCAGCAGCTTTGGGACTAGCATGGCAGATACGCAGTATTTT	CASSFGTSMADTQYF
.	TRBV6-5	few	13	TRBJ1-1	TGTGCCAGCAGGGGCAGGGGATCCAGGGGAGCTTTCTTT	CASRGRGSRGAFF
.	TRBV10-2	.	17	TRBJ2-1	TGCGCCAGCAGTGAGTCCAACCCCCTGGGCCCTTACAATGAGCAGTTCTTC	CASSESNPLGPYNEQFF
.	TRBV10-3	.	15	TRBJ1-2	TGTGCCATCAGTAAGAATAGGACAGCCAACTATGGCTACACCTTC	CAISKNRTANYGYTF
TRBD2	TRBV28	few	15	TRBJ2-2	TGTGCCAGCAGTTTACTAGCGGGAGGTACCGGGGAGCTGTTTTTT	CASSLLAGGTGELFF
TRBD2	TRBV5-4	few	14	TRBJ2-5	TGTGCCAGCAGCTCTAGCGGGAGCCAAGAGACCCAGTACTTC	CASSSSGSQETQYF
TRBD2	TRBV6-5	.	13	TRBJ2-1	TGTGCCAGCAGTTACTCGGCTAGCGGGGATCCGTTCTTC	CASSYSASGDPFF
.	TRBV18	few	16	TRBJ2-7	TGTGCCAGCTCATCCCGGGACCCCGGGGGTGCCTACGAGCAGTACTTC	CASSSRDPGGAYEQYF
TRBD2	TRBV14	few	17	TRBJ2-5	TGTGCCAGCAGCCCGGGATACGTAAGCGGGGTATGGGAGACCCAGTACTTC	CASSPGYVSGVWETQYF
.	TRBV25-1	.	13	TRBJ1-1	TGTGCCAGCAGTGACAGGGTGGAAACTGAAGCTTTCTTT	CASSDRVETEAFF
TRBD2	TRBV28	.	16	TRBJ2-7	TGTGCCAGCAGTTACGAATTAGCGGGAGGTGGTTACGAGCAGTACTTC	CASSYELAGGGYEQYF
TRBD1	TRBV7-9	.	16	TRBJ2-7	TGTGCCAGCAGCCCCCCAGGGGGACAGGGGGCCTACGAGCAGTACTTC	CASSPPGGQGAYEQYF
.	TRBV29-1	.	14	TRBJ2-1	TGCAGCGTTGAAGGGGGCCTCTCCTACAATGAGCAGTTCTTC	CSVEGGLSYNEQFF
.	TRBV7-2	.	15	TRBJ1-2	TGTGCCAGCAGCTCCGGCTGGGCGGGGGCCTATGGCTACACCTTC	CASSSGWAGAYGYTF